The rows below give T cell receptor beta chains drawn from one sample of a study of a mutant IDH1 vaccine in newly diagnosed glioma. Libraries were prepared by immunoSEQ multiplex PCR; TCRdb keeps only in-frame clonotypes and omits some of them. The sample has approximately 37,000 clones, 45% to 70% seen once; the top ten hold approximately 10%. Which antigens these TCRs recognize remains unknown. The sequencing here drew on PBMCs, taken from a glioma patient whose treatment included an IDH1 peptide vaccine. Receptors were obtained from a woman younger than 30 with glioma. Each CDR3 is given with its conserved first and last residue. A D gene is named only where the DNA matches it firmly. Size is omitted from some rows. Given values are once, few, many or a class for expanded clones.

CDR3 DNA,CDR3 protein,V gene,D gene,clone size,J gene
TGTGCCAGCAGCTCGATCTTACAGGGTCGAGAGACCCAGTACTTC,CASSSILQGRETQYF,TRBV13,-,-,TRBJ2-5
TGTGCCAGCTCACCACCTCAGGGATCGGGGAATGAGCAGTTCTTC,CASSPPQGSGNEQFF,TRBV18,-,-,TRBJ2-1
TGTGCCAGTAGTATAGGTGGCCTAGGAGGCTACGAGCAGTACTTC,CASSIGGLGGYEQYF,TRBV19,-,-,TRBJ2-7
TGTGCCTGGAGTGTAGGAGCTAATTCACCCCTCCACTTT,CAWSVGANSPLHF,TRBV30,-,-,TRBJ1-6
TGTGCCAGCAGTTCAGGAAACAGGGGTTGGGATACTGAAGCTTTCTTT,CASSSGNRGWDTEAFF,TRBV28,TRBD1,once,TRBJ1-1
TGTGCCAGCGGTAGTAGCGGGGGTACCGGGGAGCTGTTTTTT,CASGSSGGTGELFF,TRBV6-5,TRBD2,few,TRBJ2-2
TGTGCCAGCAGCCCCGGGTGGGGGACAGGAGAGCAGTTCTTC,CASSPGWGTGEQFF,TRBV5-4,TRBD1,-,TRBJ2-1
TGTGCCATCAGTGCTCGGGACGGGGGCAATCAGCCCCAGCATTTT,CAISARDGGNQPQHF,TRBV10-3,-,-,TRBJ1-5
TGTGCCAGTAGTAACATTCCCGGGACTAGTAACTACGAGCAGTACTTC,CASSNIPGTSNYEQYF,TRBV19,TRBD2,-,TRBJ2-7
TGTGCCAGCAGCGATACAGGGACAGGAAACACCATATATTTT,CASSDTGTGNTIYF,TRBV6-6,-,few,TRBJ1-3
TGCAGCGTGGGGGGCGGGGAGACCCCGACGGGTGGCTACACCTTC,CSVGGGETPTGGYTF,TRBV29-1,-,few,TRBJ1-2